These 18 T cell receptor beta chains share one sample of origin, sequenced in a study of T cell changes during pregnancy in multiple sclerosis. Libraries were prepared by immunoSEQ multiplex PCR; TCRdb keeps only in-frame clonotypes and omits some of them. The data hold fewer than 40,000 clones, with 90% observed a single time. Sample: CD4+ T cells from peripheral blood mononuclear cells, taken in the first trimester of pregnancy. These receptors were taken from a female donor in good health, enrolled as a control in a pregnancy study.

The gene calls are TRBV27 and TRBJ2-5, with D possibly matching TRBD1 (6 bases). CDR1 is MNHEY, CDR2 SMNVEV, per germline (reference sequence). The CDR3 runs 14 residues. The V end was cut by 6 bases, the J end by 1 base, with 12 bases between. The CDR3 DNA reads TGTGCCAGCAGAATCGACAGGCTCCAAGAGACCCAGTACTTC. Amino acids: CASRIDRLQETQYF.

The V and J genes are TRBV5-1 and TRBJ2-7, with TRBD1 matching over 8 bases. The trim removed 6 bases at V and 2 bases at J, leaving 13 bases unmatched. Germline CDR1 reads SGHRS; CDR2 reads YFSETQ. The CDR3 has 16 amino acids. The CDR3 DNA is TGCGCCAGCAAGAGCTCAACAGGGGGTGGCACCTACGAGCAGTACTTC. Amino acids: CASKSSTGGGTYEQYF.

The chain combines TRBV4-1 with TRBJ2-5; TRBD2 might be the D (5 bases). CDR3 length: 16 residues. CDR1 is MGHRA and CDR2 is YSYEKL in the germline V gene. Between the trimmed V and J ends, which lost 3 bases and 0 bases, there was a span of 14 bases. CDR3 residues: CASSQGNGLYQETQYF. Here the CDR3 DNA reads TGCGCCAGCAGCCAGGGGAATGGACTGTACCAAGAGACCCAGTACTTC.

The chain is built from TRBV7-9 and TRBJ1-5; TRBD1 matches 9 bases. Germline CDR1 reads SEHNR; CDR2 reads FQNEAQ (reference sequence). The CDR3 runs to 16 residues. Unmatched junction bases numbered 8, after V lost 5 bases and J lost 3 bases. The CDR3 region is CASSPGRTGANQPQHF. Written as DNA, the CDR3 is TGTGCCAGCAGCCCCGGGCGGACAGGGGCCAATCAGCCCCAGCATTTT.

The chain links TRBV7-2 to TRBJ2-1, with a weak D call TRBD1 (7 bases). V was trimmed by 3 bases and J by 11 bases, leaving 11 bases between them. The CDR3 loop spans 12 amino acids. Germline loops: CDR1 SGHTA, CDR2 FQGNSA. DNA for the CDR3: TGTGCCAGCAGCTTTGCGGGACAGAAGCAGTTCTTC. Protein sequence: CASSFAGQKQFF.

Concerning this clone itself: At one end, the junction sequence differs from germline, possibly due to a read error. This chain links TRBV7-2 with TRBJ1-5; TRBD1 agrees at 10 bases. Germline CDR1 is SGHTA and CDR2 is FQGNSA. CDR3 size: 14 residues. Here the CDR3 DNA reads TGTGCCAGCAGCTTGACAGGGGGCAACCAGCCCCAGCATTTT. Translating it yields CASSLTGGNQPQHF.

This chain uses TRBV6-6 with TRBJ2-1; D is ambiguous. From germline, CDR1 is MNHNY and CDR2 SVGAGI (reference sequence). This CDR3 is 16 amino acids long. V dropped 6 bases and J dropped 0 bases, with 15 bases sitting between them. The CDR3 DNA is TGTGCCAGCAGCCCCCGAGAGCTGAGCTCCTACAATGAGCAGTTCTTC. Its protein product is CASSPRELSSYNEQFF.

The chain has TRBV2 and TRBJ2-5, with 8 positions matching TRBD2. The CDR3 is made up of 14 amino acids. CDR1 is SNHLY, CDR2 FYNNEI, per germline. V shed 8 bases, J shed 5 bases, and the junction held 10 bases outside the gene matches. The chain's CDR3 is CASGLSGGRETQYF. CDR3 DNA: TGTGCCAGCGGACTCAGCGGGGGAAGGGAGACCCAGTACTTC.

The V and J genes are TRBV10-3 and TRBJ1-3; 7 bases align to TRBD1. The CDR3 is 14 residues long. Looked up from germline, CDR1 is ENHRY and CDR2 is SYGVKD. V was clipped by 6 bases and J by 4 bases; unmatched bases: 6. The CDR3 bases are TGTGCCATCAGCCCCAGGGGGGAAGGAAACACCATATATTTT. Amino acids: CAISPRGEGNTIYF.

This chain connects TRBV21-1 to TRBJ2-2; the table assigns TRBD1, which was not confirmed against the DNA. TRBV21-1 is termed a pseudogene. The CDR3 consists of 17 residues. The CDR3 spells CASSKAWTGSNTGELFF. DNA for the CDR3: TGTGCCAGCAGCAAAGCATGGACAGGAAGTAACACCGGGGAGCTGTTTTTT.

The rearrangement uses TRBV18 and TRBJ1-1; 7 nucleotides line up with TRBD1. The germline V gene encodes CDR1 KGHSH and CDR2 LQKENI. Trimming removed 1 base from V and 1 base from J; junction bases left unmatched: 3. The CDR3 totals 15 residues. The CDR3 nucleotides read TGTGCCAGCTCACCACACAGGGGCCAGAACACTGAAGCTTTCTTT. It yields the protein CASSPHRGQNTEAFF.

This clone came up once. The chain links TRBV6-1 to TRBJ2-5; 7 bases map to TRBD2. Germline V gives CDR1 MNHNS, CDR2 SASEGT. The CDR3 length is 14 residues. Trimming at V came to 3 bases and at J to 1 base, leaving 2 bases not matched to a gene. The CDR3 spells CASSDTGGQETQYF. For the CDR3, the DNA is TGTGCCAGCAGTGATACGGGGGGCCAAGAGACCCAGTACTTC.

This clone was found once. The chain combines TRBV9 with TRBJ2-5; 10 bases fit TRBD1. CDR1 and CDR2 (germline): SGDLS, YYNGEE. The CDR3 loop spans 16 amino acids. The V segment lost 4 bases and the J segment 5 bases; nucleotides outside the gene matches: 11. For the CDR3, the DNA is TGTGCCAGCAGCCCCCGACAGGGGGCGGTAGCGGAGACCCAGTACTTC. Translation gives CASSPRQGAVAETQYF.

Worth noting for this clone: An end of the junction differs from the germline gene, which may be a read error. The chain couples TRBV7-7 to TRBJ2-5; TRBD1 matches 7 bases. The germline V gene has CDR1 SSHAT and CDR2 FNYEAQ (reference sequence). CDR3 length equals 14 residues. The DNA of the CDR3 is TGTGCTAGCAGCCCGACAGGGTCTCAAGAGACCCAGTACTTC. Amino acids: CASSPTGSQETQYF. The full variable domain, in which reference TRBV7-7 and TRBJ2-5 provide the parts outside the CDR3, is GAGVSQSPRYKVTKRGQDVTLRCDPISSHATLYWYQQALGQGPEFLTYFNYEAQPDKSGLPSDRFSAERPEGSISTLTIQRTEQRDSAMYRCASSPTGSQETQYFGPGTRLLVL.

The rearrangement links TRBV9 to TRBJ2-1, with 8 nucleotides matching TRBD2. The CDR3 sequence is 16 residues long. CDR1 SGDLS and CDR2 YYNGEE come from the germline V gene. The V and J ends lost 0 bases and 2 bases, in that order; junction bases with no gene match: 4. CDR3 region: CASSVVGRGAYNEQFF. As DNA, the CDR3 is TGTGCCAGCAGCGTAGTTGGGCGGGGGGCCTACAATGAGCAGTTCTTC.

The V gene is TRBV27, the J gene TRBJ2-1; unclear D gene. V lost 3 bases, J lost 10 bases, and 10 bases lay in between. In germline, CDR1 is MNHEY, CDR2 SMNVEV (reference sequence). The CDR3 length is 12 residues. CDR3 sequence reads: CASSLRSGEQFF. CDR3 DNA sequence: TGTGCCAGCAGTTTGAGGTCTGGGGAGCAGTTCTTC.

The gene calls are TRBV18 and TRBJ1-4; D is unclear. This CDR3 region has 15 residues. Between the trimmed V and J ends, which lost 3 bases and 9 bases, there was a span of 17 bases. CDR1 and CDR2 from the germline V gene are KGHSH and LQKENI. The CDR3 region is CASSPPAQLMKKLFF. CDR3 nucleotides: TGTGCCAGCTCACCCCCGGCGCAACTAATGAAAAAACTGTTTTTT.

This chain connects TRBV7-9 to TRBJ1-1, with 7 bases fitting TRBD1. Germline CDR1 and CDR2: SEHNR and FQNEAQ (reference sequence). The ends lost 5 bases at V and 1 base at J; junction bases unmatched: 4. The CDR3 contains 14 residues. CDR3 amino acids: CASSIRTGNTEAFF. In nucleotides, the CDR3 is TGTGCCAGCAGCATAAGGACAGGGAACACTGAAGCTTTCTTT.